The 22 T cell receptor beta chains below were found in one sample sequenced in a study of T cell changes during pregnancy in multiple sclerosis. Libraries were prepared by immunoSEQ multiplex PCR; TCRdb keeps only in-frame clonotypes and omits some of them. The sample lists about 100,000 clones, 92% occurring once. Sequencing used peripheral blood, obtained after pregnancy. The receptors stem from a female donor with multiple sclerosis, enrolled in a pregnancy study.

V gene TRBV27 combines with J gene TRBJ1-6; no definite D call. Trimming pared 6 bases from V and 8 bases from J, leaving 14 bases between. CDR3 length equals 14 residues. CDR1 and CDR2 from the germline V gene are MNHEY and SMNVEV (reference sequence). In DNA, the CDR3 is TGTGCCAGCAGGAACCAAGCGGGCCATTCACCCCTCCACTTT. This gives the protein CASRNQAGHSPLHF.

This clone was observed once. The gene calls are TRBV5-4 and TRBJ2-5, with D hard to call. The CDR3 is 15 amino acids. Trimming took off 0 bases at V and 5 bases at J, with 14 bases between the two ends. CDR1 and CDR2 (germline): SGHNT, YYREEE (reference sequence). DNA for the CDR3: TGTGCCAGCAGCTTGGGTCCGGGTAGGAAGGAGACCCAGTACTTC. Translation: CASSLGPGRKETQYF.

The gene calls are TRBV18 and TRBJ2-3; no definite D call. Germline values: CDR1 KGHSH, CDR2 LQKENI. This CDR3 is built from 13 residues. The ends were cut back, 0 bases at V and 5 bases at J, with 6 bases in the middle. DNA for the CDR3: TGTGCCAGCTCACCACCGTTTCTAGATACGCAGTATTTT. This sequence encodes CASSPPFLDTQYF.

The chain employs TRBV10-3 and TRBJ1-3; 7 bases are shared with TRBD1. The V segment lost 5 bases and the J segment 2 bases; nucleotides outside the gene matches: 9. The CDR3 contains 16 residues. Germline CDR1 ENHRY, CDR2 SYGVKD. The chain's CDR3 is CAISRHTGDAGNTIYF. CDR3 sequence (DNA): TGTGCCATCAGTCGTCACACAGGGGACGCTGGAAACACCATATATTTT.

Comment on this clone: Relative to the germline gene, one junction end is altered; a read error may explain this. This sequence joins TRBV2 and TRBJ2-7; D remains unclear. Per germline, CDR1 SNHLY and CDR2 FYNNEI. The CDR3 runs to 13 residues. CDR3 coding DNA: TGTGCCAGCAGGGAAGACGGAGCCTACGAGCAGTACTTC. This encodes CASREDGAYEQYF.

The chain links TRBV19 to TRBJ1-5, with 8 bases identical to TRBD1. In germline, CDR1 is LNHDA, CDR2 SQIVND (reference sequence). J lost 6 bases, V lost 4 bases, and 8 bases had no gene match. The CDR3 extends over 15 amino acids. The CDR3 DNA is TGTGCCAGTAGTACCCGACAGGGGTTGGGTCAGCCCCAGCATTTT. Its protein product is CASSTRQGLGQPQHF.

The CDR3 sequence is CASSIAGNQPQHF. CDR3 nucleotides: TGTGCCAGTAGTATAGCAGGCAATCAGCCCCAGCATTTT. J is TRBJ1-5 and V is TRBV19, with no clear D. V was shortened by 1 base and J by 2 bases, with 3 bases between the two germline ends. This CDR3 has 13 amino acids. From germline, CDR1 is LNHDA and CDR2 SQIVND (reference sequence).

The CDR3 DNA reads TGTGCCAGCATTATGGACAGGGGGAAAAGGGAAAAACTGTTTTTT. This gives the protein CASIMDRGKREKLFF. This rearrangement joins TRBV2 to TRBJ1-4, with 10 bases aligning to TRBD1. V trimming: 7 bases; J trimming: 8 bases; junction bases outside the gene matches: 10. The CDR3 covers 15 residues. Germline CDR1 reads SNHLY; CDR2 reads FYNNEI. Full variable domain (missing parts from reference TRBV2 and TRBJ1-4): EPEVTQTPSHQVTQMGQEVILRCVPISNHLYFYWYRQILGQKVEFLVSFYNNEISEKSEIFDDQFSVERPDGSNFTLKIRSTKLEDSAMYFCASIMDRGKREKLFFGSGTQLSVL.

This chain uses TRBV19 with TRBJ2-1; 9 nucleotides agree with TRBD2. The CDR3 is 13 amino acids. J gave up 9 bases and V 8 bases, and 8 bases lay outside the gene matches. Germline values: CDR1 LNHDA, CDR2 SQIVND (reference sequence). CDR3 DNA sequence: TGTGCCAGTTCCTTGGGCGGGAGGGGTGAGCAGTTCTTC. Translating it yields CASSLGGRGEQFF. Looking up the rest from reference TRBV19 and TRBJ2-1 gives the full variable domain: DGGITQSPKYLFRKEGQNVTLSCEQNLNHDAMYWYRQDPGQGLRLIYYSQIVNDFQKGDIAEGYSVSREKKESFPLTVTSAQKNPTAFYLCASSLGGRGEQFFGPGTRLTVL.

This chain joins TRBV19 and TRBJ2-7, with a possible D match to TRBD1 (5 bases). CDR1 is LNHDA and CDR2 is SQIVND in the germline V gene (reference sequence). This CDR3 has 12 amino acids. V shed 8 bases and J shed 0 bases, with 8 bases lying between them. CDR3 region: CASPRDSYEQYF. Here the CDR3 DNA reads TGTGCCAGTCCCAGGGACTCCTACGAGCAGTACTTC.

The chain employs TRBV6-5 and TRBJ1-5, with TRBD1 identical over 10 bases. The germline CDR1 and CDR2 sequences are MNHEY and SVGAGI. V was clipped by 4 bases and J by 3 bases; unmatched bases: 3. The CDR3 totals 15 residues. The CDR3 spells CASSWGQGSNQPQHF. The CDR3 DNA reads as TGTGCCAGCAGTTGGGGACAGGGGTCCAATCAGCCCCAGCATTTT.

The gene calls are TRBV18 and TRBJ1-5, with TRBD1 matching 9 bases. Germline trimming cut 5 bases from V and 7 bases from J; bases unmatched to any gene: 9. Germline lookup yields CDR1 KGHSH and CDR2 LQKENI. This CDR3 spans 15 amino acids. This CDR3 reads CASSTGTGFRQPQHF. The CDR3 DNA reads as TGTGCCAGCTCAACCGGGACAGGGTTTCGGCAGCCCCAGCATTTT.

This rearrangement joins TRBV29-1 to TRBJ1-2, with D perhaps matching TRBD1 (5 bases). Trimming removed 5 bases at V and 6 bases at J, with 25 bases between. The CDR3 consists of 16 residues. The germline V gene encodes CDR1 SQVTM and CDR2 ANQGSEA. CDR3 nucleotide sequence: TGCAGCGTTCACAATGGGGCCGTACCCGGTTTGGATGGCTACACCTTC. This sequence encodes CSVHNGAVPGLDGYTF.

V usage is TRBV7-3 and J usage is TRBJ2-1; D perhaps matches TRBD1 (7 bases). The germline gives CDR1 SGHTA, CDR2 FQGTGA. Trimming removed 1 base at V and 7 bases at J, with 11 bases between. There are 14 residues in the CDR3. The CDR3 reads CASSLIAGGNEQFF. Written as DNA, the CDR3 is TGTGCCAGCAGCTTAATAGCAGGGGGGAATGAGCAGTTCTTC.

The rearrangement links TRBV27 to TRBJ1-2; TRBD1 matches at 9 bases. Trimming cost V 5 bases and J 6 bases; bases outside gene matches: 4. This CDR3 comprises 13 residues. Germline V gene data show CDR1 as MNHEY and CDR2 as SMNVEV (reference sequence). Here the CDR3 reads CASSTTGGDGYTF. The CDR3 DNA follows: TGTGCCAGCAGTACCACAGGGGGCGATGGCTACACCTTC.

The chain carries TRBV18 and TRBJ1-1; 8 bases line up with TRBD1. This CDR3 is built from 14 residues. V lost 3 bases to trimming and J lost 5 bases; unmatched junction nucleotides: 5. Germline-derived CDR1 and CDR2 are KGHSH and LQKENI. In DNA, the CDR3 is TGTGCCAGCTCACCCCAGGGGGCGGGGACTGAAGCTTTCTTT. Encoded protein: CASSPQGAGTEAFF.

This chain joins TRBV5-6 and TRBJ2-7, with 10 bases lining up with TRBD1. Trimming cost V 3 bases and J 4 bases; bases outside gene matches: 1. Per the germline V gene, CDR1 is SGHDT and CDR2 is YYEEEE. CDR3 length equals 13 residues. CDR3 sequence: CASSWDRGYEQYF. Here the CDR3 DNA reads TGTGCCAGCAGCTGGGACAGGGGATACGAGCAGTACTTC.

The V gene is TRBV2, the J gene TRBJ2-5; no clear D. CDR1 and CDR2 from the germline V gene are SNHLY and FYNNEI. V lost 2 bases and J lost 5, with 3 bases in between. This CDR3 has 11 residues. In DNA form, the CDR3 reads TGTGCCAGCAGTGAACAGGAGACCCAGTACTTC. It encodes CASSEQETQYF.

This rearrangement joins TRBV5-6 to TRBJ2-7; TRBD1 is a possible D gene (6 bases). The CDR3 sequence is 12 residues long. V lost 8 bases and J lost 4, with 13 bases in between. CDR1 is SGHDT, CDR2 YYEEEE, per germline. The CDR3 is CARAGVGYEQYF. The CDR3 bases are TGTGCCAGGGCAGGGGTGGGATACGAGCAGTACTTC.

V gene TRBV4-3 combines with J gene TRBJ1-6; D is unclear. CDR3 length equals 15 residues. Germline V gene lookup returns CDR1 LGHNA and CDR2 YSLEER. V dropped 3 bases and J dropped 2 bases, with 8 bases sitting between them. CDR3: CASSHGGTYNSPLHF. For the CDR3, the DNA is TGCGCCAGCAGCCACGGAGGTACCTATAATTCACCCCTCCACTTT.

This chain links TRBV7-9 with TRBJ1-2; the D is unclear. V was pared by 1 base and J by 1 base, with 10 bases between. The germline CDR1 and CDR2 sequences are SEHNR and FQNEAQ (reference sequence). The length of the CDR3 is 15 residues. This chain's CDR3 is CASSLDLRINYGYTF. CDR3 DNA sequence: TGTGCCAGCAGCTTAGACTTGAGAATTAACTATGGCTACACCTTC.

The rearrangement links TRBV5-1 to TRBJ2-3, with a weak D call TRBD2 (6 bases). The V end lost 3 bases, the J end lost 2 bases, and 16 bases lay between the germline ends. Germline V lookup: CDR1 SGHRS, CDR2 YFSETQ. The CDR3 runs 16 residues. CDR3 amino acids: CASSSSGGHPTDTQYF. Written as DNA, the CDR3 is TGCGCCAGCAGCTCCTCCGGGGGTCATCCCACAGATACGCAGTATTTT.